The present T cell receptor (beta chain) was sequenced within a study of T cells of healthy individuals. This clonotype was detected a few times. TCRdb re-derived calls from the 5' RACE reads in MiXCR, one entry per CDR3 protein. Among about 57,000 distinct CDR3 sequences, roughly 16% were seen once, and the ten largest hold approximately 4.7%. The source of this sequence is a human donor in good health.

Here the CDR3 DNA reads TGCGCCAGCAGCTTGGGGGAACTTATCTACGAGCAGTACTTC. Protein product: CASSLGELIYEQYF. The V and J genes are TRBV5-1 and TRBJ2-7; D not resolved. V shed 0 bases and J shed 3 bases, with 10 bases lying between them. Germline V gene lookup returns CDR1 SGHRS and CDR2 YFSETQ. The length of the CDR3 is 14 residues.